This T cell receptor (beta chain) was recovered during a study of blood T cell repertoires in COVID-19. In the study overall: Spain, Italy and the United States supplied samples that represented acute and convalescent COVID-19. T cells, B-cell-depleted T cells, or PBMCs supplied cDNA or gDNA.

V dropped 2 bases and J dropped 0; count of bases not matched to a gene: 1. The germline gives CDR1 SGHRS, CDR2 YFSETQ. The CDR3 is made up of 15 amino acids. Original methodology: Estimation of nucleated cell counts was performed using reference gene primer amplification. Sequenced by immunoSEQ multiplex PCR; TCRdb stores in-frame clones only, minus some. The V and J calls and the clone size are those of that table, but D and trimming were determined from the DNA. The sample holds 50,000 or so clones, just over 85% seen once. The sequenced sample was peripheral blood. This sequence joins TRBV5-1 and TRBJ2-7; 11 positions agree with TRBD2. This clonotype was sampled from a human donor in a cohort sampled during active COVID-19. The CDR3 loop is CASSLLAGVSYEQYF. DNA for the CDR3: TGCGCCAGCAGCTTACTAGCGGGGGTCTCCTACGAGCAGTACTTC.